These 2 T cell receptor beta chains came from one sample sequenced in a study of blood T cells in healthy people across ages. Combining a sample-barcoded 5' primer with a J-beta primer mix, a second PCR ran for about 7 to 11 cycles. One entry per CDR3 protein results from TCRdb running MiXCR on the 5' RACE reads. The sample yields under 1,000,000 distinct CDR3 sequences, more than 35% seen once. The sequencing input was blood. These receptors all stem from an elderly man in good health.

This chain connects TRBV20-1 to TRBJ2-7; D not certain. The CDR3 is 15 amino acids. Trimming cost V 0 bases and J 2 bases, with 14 bases left between them. Germline lookup yields CDR1 DFQATT and CDR2 SNEGSKA (reference sequence). CDR3 bases: TGCAGTGCTAGAGAGGCCACCCGAAGTCCCTACGAGCAGTACTTC. Amino acid sequence: CSAREATRSPYEQYF.

This sequence joins TRBV29-1 and TRBJ2-7; TRBD1 agrees at 11 bases. From germline, CDR1 is SQVTM and CDR2 ANQGSEA. With 4 bases clipped from V and 7 bases from J, the junction kept 9 bases outside the gene matches. This CDR3 is built from 14 residues. The DNA for the CDR3 is TGCAGCGTTGTCGGGACAGGGGGGAGAAGGGAGCAGTACTTC. Translating gives CSVVGTGGRREQYF.